This T cell receptor beta chain comes out of a study of OX40 agonist ivuxolimab in advanced cancers. Study background: Three patients, one with hepatocellular carcinoma and two with cutaneous melanoma, achieved partial responses.

Per germline, CDR1 SNHLY and CDR2 FYNNEI. The CDR3 runs to 15 residues. With 7 bases removed from V and 4 bases from J, the gap between germline ends came to 17 bases. Notes on the study in general: Among the nonresponders, some also had low normalized T-cell clonal expansion.

Regarding this clone: What it binds is unknown.

Sequencing was performed with immunoSEQ multiplex PCR; in TCRdb, only in-frame clones are kept and a portion is missing. The sample has just under 85,000 clones; roughly 83% are singletons. The sample in question was CD4+ or CD8+ T cells sorted from blood, obtained in a trial of the OX40 agonist ivuxolimab. The gene calls are TRBV2 and TRBJ2-1, with D maybe TRBD1 (6 bases). The receptor's source is an adult with an advanced solid tumor such as melanoma, head and neck, liver or kidney cancer. The CDR3 nucleotides read TGTGCCAGCAATTTCCAGGGGCTGTCTTACAATGAGCAGTTCTTC. This translates into CASNFQGLSYNEQFF.